This T cell receptor beta chain was recovered during a study of T-cell memory formation after mild COVID-19. The 5'RACE method, run with constant-segment primers, produced TCR alpha and TCR beta cDNA libraries (carrying sample barcodes and UMIs). A single record per CDR3 protein comes from TCRdb applying MiXCR to the 5' RACE reads. This table holds hundreds of thousands of distinct CDR3 sequences, roughly 23% found once. Study results and caveats: Clones that contracted from day 15 to 85 had balanced CD4/CD8; later expanders were CD4+ biased. Several responding clones turned up in pre-infection memory, indicating that cross-reactive memory may have taken part.

Of note for this clonotype: Its antigen is currently unknown.

The CDR3 runs to 16 residues. Per the germline V gene, CDR1 is MNHEY and CDR2 is SVGEGT. The J segment lost 1 base and the V segment lost 5 bases, leaving 8 bases of the junction unmatched. What was sequenced was PBMCs or a T cell subset sorted from them (not recorded which). The rearrangement uses TRBV6-2 or TRBV6-3 and TRBJ2-3; 8 bases match TRBD2. This TCR was sampled from an adult woman who had mild COVID-19 (a few samples of this study predate the infection). Cell type and time point are not known. The CDR3 region has the DNA TGTGCCAGCAGTCCCGAACTAGCGGCAGGCACAGATACGCAGTATTTT. It yields the protein CASSPELAAGTDTQYF.